Sequencing of this T cell receptor beta chain was carried out in a study of T cell responses to AZD1222 COVID-19 vaccine. Using immunoSEQ multiplex PCR, the repertoire was profiled, and TCRdb retains in-frame clones only, with some absent. The sample has about 110,000 clones; roughly 89% are singletons. The germline V gene encodes CDR1 SGHTA and CDR2 FQGNSA. Between the trimmed V and J ends, which lost 5 bases and 6 bases, there was a span of 20 bases. The CDR3 is 16 amino acids. This clone was recorded once. V is TRBV7-2 and J is TRBJ1-5; D is ambiguous. The sequence derives from an adult who received the AZD1222 COVID-19 vaccine. The sample here was peripheral blood, taken 28 days after the second AZD1222 dose. The CDR3 DNA sequence: TGTGCCAGCAGCCCCGGGGAGCCCTTGGGAGCTCAGCCCCAGCATTTT. It yields the protein CASSPGEPLGAQPQHF.